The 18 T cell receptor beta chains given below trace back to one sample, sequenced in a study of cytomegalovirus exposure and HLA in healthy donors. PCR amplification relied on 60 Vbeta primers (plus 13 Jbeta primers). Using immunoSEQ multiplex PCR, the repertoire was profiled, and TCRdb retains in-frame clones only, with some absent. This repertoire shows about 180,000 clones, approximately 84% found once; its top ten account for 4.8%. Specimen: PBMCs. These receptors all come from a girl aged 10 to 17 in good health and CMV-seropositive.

The CDR3 DNA sequence: TGTGCCAGCTCACCAGGCGGGGGAGGCTACGAGCAGTACTTC. It translates to CASSPGGGGYEQYF. This chain joins TRBV18 and TRBJ2-7, with TRBD2 matching over 7 bases. This CDR3 is built from 14 residues. V was clipped by 2 bases and J by 3 bases; unmatched bases: 4. Germline-derived CDR1 and CDR2 are KGHSH and LQKENI.

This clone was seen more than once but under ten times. CDR3 nucleotide sequence: TGTGCCAGCAGCGGATCGGGGGGTAATGAGCAGTTCTTC. Protein sequence: CASSGSGGNEQFF. The chain has TRBV2 and TRBJ2-1; 7 bases are a match to TRBD2. V lost 6 bases to trimming and J lost 7 bases; unmatched junction nucleotides: 6. CDR3 length: 13 amino acids. Germline CDR1 SNHLY, CDR2 FYNNEI.

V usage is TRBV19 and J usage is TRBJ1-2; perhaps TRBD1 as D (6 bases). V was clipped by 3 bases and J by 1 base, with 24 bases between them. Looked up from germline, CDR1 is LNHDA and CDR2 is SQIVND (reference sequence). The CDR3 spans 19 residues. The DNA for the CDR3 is TGTGCCAGTAGTATTAGGGGGGGGCAGCTGATGATGGGTAACTATGGCTACACCTTC. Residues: CASSIRGGQLMMGNYGYTF. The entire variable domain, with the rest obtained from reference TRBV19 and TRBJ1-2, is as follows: DGGITQSPKYLFRKEGQNVTLSCEQNLNHDAMYWYRQDPGQGLRLIYYSQIVNDFQKGDIAEGYSVSREKKESFPLTVTSAQKNPTAFYLCASSIRGGQLMMGNYGYTFGSGTRLTVV.

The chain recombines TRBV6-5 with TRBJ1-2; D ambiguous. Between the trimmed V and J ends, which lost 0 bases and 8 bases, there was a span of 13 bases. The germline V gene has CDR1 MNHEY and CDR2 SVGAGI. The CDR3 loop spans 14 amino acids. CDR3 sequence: CASSYSRTAGGYTF. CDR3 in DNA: TGTGCCAGCAGTTACTCCCGGACGGCGGGGGGCTACACCTTC.

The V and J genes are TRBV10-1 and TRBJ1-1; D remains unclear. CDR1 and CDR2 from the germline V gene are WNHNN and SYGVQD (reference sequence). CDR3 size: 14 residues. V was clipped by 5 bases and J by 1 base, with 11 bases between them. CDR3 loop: CASSLSPGNTEAFF. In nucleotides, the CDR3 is TGCGCCAGCAGTCTGTCACCCGGGAACACTGAAGCTTTCTTT.

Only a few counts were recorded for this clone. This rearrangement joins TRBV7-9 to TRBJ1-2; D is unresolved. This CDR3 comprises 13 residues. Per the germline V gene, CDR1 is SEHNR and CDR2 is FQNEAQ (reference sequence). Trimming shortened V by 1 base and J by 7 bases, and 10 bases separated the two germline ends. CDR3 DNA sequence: TGTGCCAGCAGCTTAGTGCCGGAGGGTGGCTACACCTTC. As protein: CASSLVPEGGYTF.

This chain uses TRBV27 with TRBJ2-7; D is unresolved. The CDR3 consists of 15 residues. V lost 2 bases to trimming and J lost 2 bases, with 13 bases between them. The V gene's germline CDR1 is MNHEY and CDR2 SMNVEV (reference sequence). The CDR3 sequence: CASSLRTGVTYEQYF. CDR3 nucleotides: TGTGCCAGCAGTTTAAGAACTGGAGTAACCTACGAGCAGTACTTC.

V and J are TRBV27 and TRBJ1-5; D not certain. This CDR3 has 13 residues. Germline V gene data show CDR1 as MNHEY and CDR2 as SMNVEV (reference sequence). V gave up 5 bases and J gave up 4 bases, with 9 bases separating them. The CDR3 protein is CASSPSENQPQHF. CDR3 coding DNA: TGTGCCAGCAGTCCGAGCGAAAATCAGCCCCAGCATTTT.

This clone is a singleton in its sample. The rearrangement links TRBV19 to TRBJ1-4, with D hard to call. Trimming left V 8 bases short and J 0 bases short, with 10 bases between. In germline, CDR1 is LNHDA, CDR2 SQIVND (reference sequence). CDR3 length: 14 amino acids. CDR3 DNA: TGTGCCAGTTATTCCGGAGCAACTAATGAAAAACTGTTTTTT. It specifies CASYSGATNEKLFF.

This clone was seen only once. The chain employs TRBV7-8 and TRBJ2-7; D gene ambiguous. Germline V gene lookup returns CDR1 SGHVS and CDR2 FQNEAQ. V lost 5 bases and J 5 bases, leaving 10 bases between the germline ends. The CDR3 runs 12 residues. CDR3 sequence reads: CASSPRANEQYF. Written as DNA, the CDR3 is TGTGCCAGCAGCCCGAGAGCGAACGAGCAGTACTTC. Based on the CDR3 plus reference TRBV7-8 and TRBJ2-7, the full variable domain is GAGVSQSPRYKVAKRGQDVALRCDPISGHVSLFWYQQALGQGPEFLTYFQNEAQLDKSGLPSDRFFAERPEGSVSTLKIQRTQQEDSAVYLCASSPRANEQYFGPGTRLTVT.

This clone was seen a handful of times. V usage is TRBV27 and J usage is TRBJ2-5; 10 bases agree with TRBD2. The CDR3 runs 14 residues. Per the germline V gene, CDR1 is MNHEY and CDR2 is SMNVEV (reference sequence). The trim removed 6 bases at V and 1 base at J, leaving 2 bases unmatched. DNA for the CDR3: TGTGCCAGCAGCGGACTAGCGGTCCAAGAGACCCAGTACTTC. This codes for CASSGLAVQETQYF.

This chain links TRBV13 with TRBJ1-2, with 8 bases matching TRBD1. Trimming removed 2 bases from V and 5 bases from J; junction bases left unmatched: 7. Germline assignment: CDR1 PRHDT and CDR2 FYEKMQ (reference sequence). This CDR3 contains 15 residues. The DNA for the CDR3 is TGTGCCAGCAGCTTAATGACAGGGGATTTTTATGGCTACACCTTC. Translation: CASSLMTGDFYGYTF. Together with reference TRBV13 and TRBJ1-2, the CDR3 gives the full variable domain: AAGVIQSPRHLIKEKRETATLKCYPIPRHDTVYWYQQGPGQDPQFLISFYEKMQSDKGSIPDRFSAQQFSDYHSELNMSSLELGDSALYFCASSLMTGDFYGYTFGSGTRLTVV.

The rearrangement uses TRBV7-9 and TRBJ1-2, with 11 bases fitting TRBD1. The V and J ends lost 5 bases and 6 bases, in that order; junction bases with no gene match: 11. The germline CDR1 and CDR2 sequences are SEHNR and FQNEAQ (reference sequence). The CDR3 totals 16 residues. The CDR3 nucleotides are TGTGCCAGCAGCCTGGACAGGGGGCAAGAGGTGAATGGCTACACCTTC. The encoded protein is CASSLDRGQEVNGYTF.

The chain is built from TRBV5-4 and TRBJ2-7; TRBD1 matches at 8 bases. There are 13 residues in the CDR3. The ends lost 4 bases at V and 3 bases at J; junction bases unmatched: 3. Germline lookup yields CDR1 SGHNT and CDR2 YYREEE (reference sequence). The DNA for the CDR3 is TGTGCCAGCAGCCCGGACAGGGACTACGAGCAGTACTTC. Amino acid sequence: CASSPDRDYEQYF. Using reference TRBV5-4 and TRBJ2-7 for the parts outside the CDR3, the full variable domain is ETGVTQSPTHLIKTRGQQVTLRCSSQSGHNTVSWYQQALGQGPQFIFQYYREEENGRGNFPPRFSGLQFPNYSSELNVNALELDDSALYLCASSPDRDYEQYFGPGTRLTVT.

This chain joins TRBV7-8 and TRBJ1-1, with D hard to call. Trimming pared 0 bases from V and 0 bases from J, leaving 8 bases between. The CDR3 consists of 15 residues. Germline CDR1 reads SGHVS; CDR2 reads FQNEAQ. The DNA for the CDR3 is TGTGCCAGCAGCTTAGCATCAGGCATGAACACTGAAGCTTTCTTT. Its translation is CASSLASGMNTEAFF.

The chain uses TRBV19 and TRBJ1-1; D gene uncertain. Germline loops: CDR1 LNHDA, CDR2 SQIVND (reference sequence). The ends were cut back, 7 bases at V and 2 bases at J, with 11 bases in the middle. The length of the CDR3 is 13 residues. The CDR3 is CASTSGPNTEAFF. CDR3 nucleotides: TGTGCCAGTACCTCAGGTCCCAACACTGAAGCTTTCTTT. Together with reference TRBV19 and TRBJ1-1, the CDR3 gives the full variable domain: DGGITQSPKYLFRKEGQNVTLSCEQNLNHDAMYWYRQDPGQGLRLIYYSQIVNDFQKGDIAEGYSVSREKKESFPLTVTSAQKNPTAFYLCASTSGPNTEAFFGQGTRLTVV.

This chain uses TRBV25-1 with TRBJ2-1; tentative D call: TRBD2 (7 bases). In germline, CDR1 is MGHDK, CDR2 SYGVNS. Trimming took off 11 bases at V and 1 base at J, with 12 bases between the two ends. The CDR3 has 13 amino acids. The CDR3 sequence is CAARGASYNEQFF. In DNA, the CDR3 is TGTGCCGCCCGGGGGGCGTCCTACAATGAGCAGTTCTTC.

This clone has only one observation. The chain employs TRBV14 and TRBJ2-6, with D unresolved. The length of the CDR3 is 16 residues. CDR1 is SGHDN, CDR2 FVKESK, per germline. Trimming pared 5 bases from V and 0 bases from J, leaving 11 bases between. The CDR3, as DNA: TGTGCCAGCAGCAAAAGGTACAGCTCTGGGGCCAACGTCCTGACTTTC. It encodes CASSKRYSSGANVLTF. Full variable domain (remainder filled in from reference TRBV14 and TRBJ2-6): EAGVTQFPSHSVIEKGQTVTLRCDPISGHDNLYWYRRVMGKEIKFLLHFVKESKQDESGMPNNRFLAERTGGTYSTLKVQPAELEDSGVYFCASSKRYSSGANVLTFGAGSRLTVL.